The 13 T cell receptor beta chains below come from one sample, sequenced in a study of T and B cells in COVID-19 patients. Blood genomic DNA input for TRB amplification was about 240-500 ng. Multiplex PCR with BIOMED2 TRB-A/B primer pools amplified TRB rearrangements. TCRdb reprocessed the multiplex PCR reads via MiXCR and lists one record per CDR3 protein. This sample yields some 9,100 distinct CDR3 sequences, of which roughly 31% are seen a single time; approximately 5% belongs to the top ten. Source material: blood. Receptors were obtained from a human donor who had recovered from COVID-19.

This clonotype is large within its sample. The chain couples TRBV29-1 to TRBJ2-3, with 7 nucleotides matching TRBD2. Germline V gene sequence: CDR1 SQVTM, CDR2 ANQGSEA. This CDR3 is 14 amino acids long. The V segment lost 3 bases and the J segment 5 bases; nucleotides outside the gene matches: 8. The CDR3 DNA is TGCAGCGTTGATTCCCTAGCGGCAGGAGATACGCAGTATTTT. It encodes CSVDSLAAGDTQYF.

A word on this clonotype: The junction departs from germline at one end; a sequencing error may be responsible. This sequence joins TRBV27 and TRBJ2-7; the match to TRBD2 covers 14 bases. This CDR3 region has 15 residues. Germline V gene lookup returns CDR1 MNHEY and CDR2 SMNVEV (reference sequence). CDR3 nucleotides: TGTGCCAGCAGTTTGACTAGCGGGGGGGTGCTCGAGCAGCACTTC. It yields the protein CASSLTSGGVLEQHF.

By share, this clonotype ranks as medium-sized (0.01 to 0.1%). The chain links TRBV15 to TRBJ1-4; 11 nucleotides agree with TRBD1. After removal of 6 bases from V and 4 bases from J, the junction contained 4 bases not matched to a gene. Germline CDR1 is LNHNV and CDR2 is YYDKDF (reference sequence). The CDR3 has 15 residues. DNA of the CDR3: TGTGCCACCAGTAGGGACAGGGGGGATAATGAAAAACTGTTTTTT. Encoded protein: CATSRDRGDNEKLFF.

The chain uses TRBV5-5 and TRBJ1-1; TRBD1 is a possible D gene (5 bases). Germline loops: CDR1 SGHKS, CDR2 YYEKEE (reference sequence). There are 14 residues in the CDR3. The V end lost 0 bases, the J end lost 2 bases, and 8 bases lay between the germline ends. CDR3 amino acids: CASSLGTLNTEAFF. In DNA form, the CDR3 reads TGTGCCAGCAGCTTGGGGACACTAAACACTGAAGCTTTCTTT.

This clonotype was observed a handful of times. This chain's CDR3 is CASSLEGFYGYTF. The CDR3 bases are TGTGCCAGCAGTTTGGAAGGGTTCTATGGCTACACCTTC. The gene calls are TRBV28 and TRBJ1-2; D call uncertain. The CDR3 runs to 13 residues. Between the trimmed V and J ends, which lost 3 bases and 4 bases, there was a span of 9 bases. Germline V gene sequence: CDR1 MDHEN, CDR2 SYDVKM.

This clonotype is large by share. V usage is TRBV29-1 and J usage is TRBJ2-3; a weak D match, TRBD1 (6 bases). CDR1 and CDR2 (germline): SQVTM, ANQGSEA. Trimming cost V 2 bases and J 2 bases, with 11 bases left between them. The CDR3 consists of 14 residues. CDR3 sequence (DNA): TGCAGCGTTGAACAGGGGTCCCCCACAGATACGCAGTATTTT. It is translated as CSVEQGSPTDTQYF.

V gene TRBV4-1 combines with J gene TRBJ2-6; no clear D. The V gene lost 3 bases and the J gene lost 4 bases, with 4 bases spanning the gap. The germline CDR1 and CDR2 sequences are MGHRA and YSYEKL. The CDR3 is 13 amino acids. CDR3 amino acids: CASSQGGANVLTF. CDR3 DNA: TGCGCCAGCAGCCAGGGGGGGGCCAACGTCCTGACTTTC.

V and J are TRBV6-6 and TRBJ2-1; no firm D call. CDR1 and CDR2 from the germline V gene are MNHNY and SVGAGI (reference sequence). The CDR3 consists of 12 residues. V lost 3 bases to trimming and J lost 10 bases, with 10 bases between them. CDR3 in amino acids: CASSYLLGEQFF. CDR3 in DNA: TGTGCCAGCAGTTATCTTCTGGGAGAGCAGTTCTTC.

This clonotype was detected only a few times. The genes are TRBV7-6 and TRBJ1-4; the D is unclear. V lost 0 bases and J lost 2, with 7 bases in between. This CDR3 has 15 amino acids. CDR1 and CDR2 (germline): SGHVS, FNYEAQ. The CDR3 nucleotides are TGTGCCAGCAGCTTAGCAGGGAGGACTAATGAAAAACTGTTTTTT. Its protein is CASSLAGRTNEKLFF.

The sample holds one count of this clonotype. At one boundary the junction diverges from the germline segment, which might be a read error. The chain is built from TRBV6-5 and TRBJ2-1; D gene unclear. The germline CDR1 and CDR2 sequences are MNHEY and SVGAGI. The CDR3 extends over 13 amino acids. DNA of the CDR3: TGTGCCAGCAGTTACTCGATCTTGGGTGAGCGGTTCTTC. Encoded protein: CASSYSILGERFF.

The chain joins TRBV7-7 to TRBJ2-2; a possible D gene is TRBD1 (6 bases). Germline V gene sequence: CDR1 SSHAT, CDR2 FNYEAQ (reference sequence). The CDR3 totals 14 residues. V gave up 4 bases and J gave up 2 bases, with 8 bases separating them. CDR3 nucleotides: TGTGCCAGCAGCTGGGGACAAAACACCGGGGAGCTGTTTTTT. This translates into CASSWGQNTGELFF.

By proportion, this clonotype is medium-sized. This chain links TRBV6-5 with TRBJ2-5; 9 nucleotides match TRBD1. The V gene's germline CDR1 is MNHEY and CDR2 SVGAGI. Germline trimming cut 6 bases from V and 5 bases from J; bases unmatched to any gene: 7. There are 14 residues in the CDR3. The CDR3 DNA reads TGTGCCAGCAGACAAACAGGGGGCTTTGAGACCCAGTACTTC. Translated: CASRQTGGFETQYF.

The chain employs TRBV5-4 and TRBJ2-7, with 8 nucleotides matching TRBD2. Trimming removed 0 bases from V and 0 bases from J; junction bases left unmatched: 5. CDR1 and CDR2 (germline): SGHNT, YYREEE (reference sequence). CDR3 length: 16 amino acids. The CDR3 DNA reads TGTGCCAGCAGCTTGGGGGTAGCGGGGTCCTCCTACGAGCAGTACTTC. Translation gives CASSLGVAGSSYEQYF.